Below are 28 T cell receptor beta chains sequenced from a single sample in a study of T cells in Graves' hyperthyroidism and ophthalmopathy. RNA transcripts provided the source from which TCR beta CDR3 regions were amplified. The HTBI primer set was used in a first-round RT-PCR of the TCR CDR3. TCRdb redid the calling of the multiplex PCR reads with MiXCR, one entry per CDR3 protein. The sample lists about 400,000 distinct CDR3 sequences, under 15% occurring once. Sequenced sample: blood. Source of these receptors: a man aged 18 to 35 with Graves' ophthalmopathy.

This chain links TRBV19 with TRBJ1-2; no reliable D call. Germline CDR1 LNHDA, CDR2 SQIVND (reference sequence). V was cut by 9 bases and J by 5 bases, with 10 bases left in between. There are 11 residues in the CDR3. This CDR3 reads CAREARYGYTF. CDR3 sequence (DNA): TGTGCCAGGGAAGCACGGTATGGCTACACCTTC.

The table lists this clonotype with many counts. The chain recombines TRBV6-5 with TRBJ2-7; TRBD1 aligns across 8 bases. There are 15 residues in the CDR3. Per the germline V gene, CDR1 is MNHEY and CDR2 is SVGAGI. The ends lost 1 base at V and 4 bases at J; junction bases unmatched: 6. The CDR3, as DNA: TGTGCCAGCAGTTACTACCGGACAGGGAGTTACGAGCAGTACTTC. Translated: CASSYYRTGSYEQYF.

There are many counts of this clonotype. This chain joins TRBV18 and TRBJ2-1, with unresolved D. The CDR3 contains 14 residues. V was shortened by 2 bases and J by 9 bases, with 14 bases between the two germline ends. Germline V gene data show CDR1 as KGHSH and CDR2 as LQKENI. CDR3 bases: TGTGCCAGCTCACCAATGGGTCGAGGATTTGAGCAGTTCTTC. Its translation is CASSPMGRGFEQFF.

This clonotype has a count of ten or more. J is TRBJ2-7 and V is TRBV9, with 9 positions matching TRBD1. J gave up 5 bases and V 4 bases, and 10 bases lay outside the gene matches. CDR1 and CDR2 (germline): SGDLS, YYNGEE. CDR3 length: 15 residues. CDR3 residues: CASSPMTGGFDEQYF. The CDR3 DNA reads TGTGCCAGCAGCCCTATGACAGGGGGATTCGACGAGCAGTACTTC.

The chain combines TRBV25-1 with TRBJ2-1, with 7 bases matching TRBD1. Trimming took 5 bases from V and 6 from J; bases not matched to a gene: 4. This CDR3 comprises 13 residues. Germline V gives CDR1 MGHDK, CDR2 SYGVNS. For the CDR3, the DNA is TGTGCCAGCAGTAAACAGGGGAGCAATGAGCAGTTCTTC. It codes for CASSKQGSNEQFF.

The sample holds many counts of this clonotype. J is TRBJ2-1 and V is TRBV5-1; D possibly corresponds to TRBD2 (5 bases). V was clipped by 4 bases and J by 11 bases, with 10 bases between them. The length of the CDR3 is 11 residues. Germline assignment: CDR1 SGHRS and CDR2 YFSETQ. Here the CDR3 DNA reads TGCGCCAGCAGCACGACTACGAAGCAGTTCTTC. This sequence encodes CASSTTTKQFF. Using reference TRBV5-1 and TRBJ2-1 for the parts outside the CDR3, the full variable domain is KAGVTQTPRYLIKTRGQQVTLSCSPISGHRSVSWYQQTPGQGLQFLFEYFSETQRNKGNFPGRFSGRQFSNSRSEMNVSTLELGDSALYLCASSTTTKQFFGPGTRLTVL.

This clonotype has a count of ten or more. This CDR3 is CSARDGSGKTQHF. The CDR3 region has the DNA TGCAGTGCTAGAGACGGTTCGGGCAAGACCCAGCATTTT. The chain combines TRBV20-1 with TRBJ1-5, with D unclear. The CDR3 covers 13 residues. Between the trimmed V and J ends, which lost 0 bases and 11 bases, there was a span of 14 bases. CDR1 is DFQATT, CDR2 SNEGSKA, per germline (reference sequence).

This clonotype has at least ten counts. V gene TRBV20-1 combines with J gene TRBJ2-5; D tentatively fits TRBD1 or TRBD2 (7 bases each). CDR3 size: 12 residues. V gave up 6 bases and J gave up 5 bases, with 13 bases separating them. Germline CDR1 and CDR2: DFQATT and SNEGSKA (reference sequence). DNA of the CDR3: TGCAGTGCCACAGGGGAGGGTGAGACCCAGTACTTC. The encoded protein is CSATGEGETQYF.

This clonotype was observed at least ten times. The chain uses TRBV30 and TRBJ2-3; TRBD2 might be the D (7 bases). The germline V gene encodes CDR1 GTSNPN and CDR2 SVGIG (reference sequence). Trimming pared 6 bases from V and 4 bases from J, leaving 17 bases between. This CDR3 spans 14 amino acids. The CDR3 DNA sequence: TGTGCCTGTGGGAGTGGGGGGGCAGCAGATACGCAGTATTTT. Residues: CACGSGGAADTQYF.

Concerning this clonotype: It may be a read error: a sequence one base away is much more abundant. The chain couples TRBV11-2 to TRBJ2-7; TRBD1 aligns across 8 bases. The CDR3 loop spans 15 amino acids. CDR1 SGHAT and CDR2 FQNNGV come from the germline V gene. DNA of the CDR3: TGTGCCAGCAGCCCCGGGACAGGCCCCTACTACGAGCAGCACTTC. It codes for CASSPGTGPYYEQHF. The full variable domain, with the rest looked up from reference TRBV11-2 and TRBJ2-7, is EAGVAQSPRYKIIEKRQSVAFWCNPISGHATLYWYQQILGQGPKLLIQFQNNGVVDDSQLPKDRFSAERLKGVDSTLKIQPAKLEDSAVYLCASSPGTGPYYEQHFGPGTRLTVT.

This clonotype was observed at least ten times. The V gene is TRBV6-1, the J gene TRBJ2-7, with a possible D match to TRBD2 (5 bases). The V end was cut by 5 bases, the J end by 3 bases, with 11 bases between. The CDR3 runs 13 residues. From germline, CDR1 is MNHNS and CDR2 SASEGT. This chain's CDR3 is CASSYVGDYEQYF. The CDR3 coding sequence is TGTGCCAGCAGTTATGTCGGGGACTACGAGCAGTACTTC.

This clonotype was seen many times. This rearrangement joins TRBV6-5 to TRBJ2-1; 8 bases are a match to TRBD2. Germline values: CDR1 MNHEY, CDR2 SVGAGI. J was trimmed by 2 bases and V by 0 bases; bases with no gene match: 6. The CDR3 loop spans 17 amino acids. CDR3 residues: CASSYSRLAPTYNEQFF. CDR3 sequence (DNA): TGTGCCAGCAGTTACTCCCGACTAGCGCCGACCTACAATGAGCAGTTCTTC.

This clonotype was recorded many times. The V gene is TRBV12-3 or TRBV12-4, the J gene TRBJ1-2; possibly TRBD1 for D (6 bases). The V gene lost 5 bases and the J gene lost 7 bases, with 14 bases spanning the gap. The CDR3 covers 13 residues. Here the CDR3 DNA reads TGTGCCAGCAGTCCACAGGGTCGAGGTGGCTACACCTTC. Residues: CASSPQGRGGYTF.

The chain has TRBV12-3 or TRBV12-4 and TRBJ2-1; 8 bases align to TRBD2. J was trimmed by 6 bases and V by 10 bases; bases with no gene match: 8. The CDR3 sequence is 13 residues long. In DNA, the CDR3 is TGTGCCAACTCGAACGGGGGGGCCAATGAGCAGTTCTTC. This codes for CANSNGGANEQFF.

Of note for this clonotype: Its ends do not fully match the called genes, so a read error is possible. The V gene is TRBV7-6, the J gene TRBJ2-5; D unresolved. This CDR3 contains 13 residues. Germline loops: CDR1 SGHVS, CDR2 FNYEAQ. For the CDR3, the DNA is TGTGCCGGCAGCTTCCGGCTACAAGAGACCCAGTACTTC. Its translation is CAGSFRLQETQYF. Variable domain in full (rest from reference TRBV7-6 and TRBJ2-5): GAGVSQSPRYKVTKRGQDVALRCDPISGHVSLYWYRQALGQGPEFLTYFNYEAQQDKSGLPNDRFSAERPEGSISTLTIQRTEQRDSAMYRCAGSFRLQETQYFGPGTRLLVL.

This clonotype was observed many times. The chain employs TRBV5-1 and TRBJ1-1; D is unclear. The V and J ends lost 0 bases and 5 bases respectively, with 8 bases between them. Per the germline V gene, CDR1 is SGHRS and CDR2 is YFSETQ. This CDR3 region has 13 residues. The CDR3 region is CASSLGARTEAFF. The DNA of the CDR3 is TGCGCCAGCAGCTTGGGGGCGCGGACTGAAGCTTTCTTT.

A few counts support this clonotype. At one of its ends the junction is not consistent with the germline gene, which may arise from a read error. This sequence joins TRBV5-1 and TRBJ2-1; a possible D gene is TRBD1 (5 bases). Germline-derived CDR1 and CDR2 are SGHRS and YFSETQ. This CDR3 is 15 amino acids long. In nucleotides, the CDR3 is TGCGCCAGGGATAGGGGTACAGGTTGGGGCAATCAGCAGTTCTTC. This translates into CARDRGTGWGNQQFF.

This clonotype occurred many times. This chain uses TRBV12-3 or TRBV12-4 with TRBJ1-2; D ambiguous. There are 12 residues in the CDR3. The V end was cut by 3 bases, the J end by 11 bases, with 13 bases between. The CDR3 sequence: CASSFALGRYTF. Here the CDR3 DNA reads TGTGCCAGCAGTTTTGCCCTGGGCCGTTACACCTTC.

This clonotype was seen at least ten times. The chain employs TRBV29-1 and TRBJ1-1; 7 bases line up with TRBD1. J was trimmed by 1 base and V by 7 bases; bases with no gene match: 3. This CDR3 has 12 residues. Germline values: CDR1 SQVTM, CDR2 ANQGSEA. Written as DNA, the CDR3 is TGCAGCGCCCGGGACAGGAACACTGAAGCTTTCTTT. Translation gives CSARDRNTEAFF.

V gene TRBV5-5 combines with J gene TRBJ2-6; possibly TRBD2 for D (6 bases). V lost 5 bases and J 2 bases, leaving 23 bases between the germline ends. CDR1 and CDR2 (germline): SGHKS, YYEKEE (reference sequence). The CDR3 length is 19 residues. CDR3: CASSTRPGRGIAGANVLTF. CDR3 nucleotide sequence: TGTGCCAGCAGTACGAGACCGGGACGGGGGATTGCTGGGGCCAACGTCCTGACTTTC.

This clonotype was picked up many times. The chain uses TRBV20-1 and TRBJ2-7; D remains ambiguous. V gave up 5 bases and J gave up 3 bases, with 14 bases separating them. Per germline, CDR1 DFQATT and CDR2 SNEGSKA (reference sequence). CDR3 length: 13 residues. The CDR3 coding sequence is TGCAGTGCTTTACGGGCCCAAAACTACGAGCAGTACTTC. Translation: CSALRAQNYEQYF.

There are many counts of this clonotype. V usage is TRBV12-3 or TRBV12-4 and J usage is TRBJ1-1; D unclear. Trimming pared 6 bases from V and 0 bases from J, leaving 11 bases between. This CDR3 is 14 amino acids long. Written as DNA, the CDR3 is TGTGCCAGCAGCCTCGGGGAGTTGAACACTGAAGCTTTCTTT. Translation: CASSLGELNTEAFF.

V is TRBV6-5 and J is TRBJ1-6; TRBD1 might be the D (6 bases). The CDR3 extends over 19 amino acids. V gave up 2 bases and J gave up 3 bases, with 20 bases separating them. CDR1 is MNHEY, CDR2 SVGAGI, per germline. Here the CDR3 DNA reads TGTGCCAGCAGTTACGCAGCAGGGGCGAGCTTTAACTATAATTCACCCCTCCACTTT. Translating it yields CASSYAAGASFNYNSPLHF.

This clonotype has ten or more counts. V gene TRBV15 combines with J gene TRBJ1-5; no firm D call. The CDR3 covers 14 residues. Germline loops: CDR1 LNHNV, CDR2 YYDKDF (reference sequence). The germline V and J ends were trimmed by 1 base and 4 bases, with 8 bases remaining between them. CDR3 protein: CATSRAWGNQPQHF. In DNA form, the CDR3 reads TGTGCCACCAGCAGAGCTTGGGGAAATCAGCCCCAGCATTTT.

The chain couples TRBV6-1 to TRBJ2-1, with D possibly called TRBD1 or TRBD2 (6 bases each). This CDR3 has 17 amino acids. Deletions cut 8 bases from V and 2 bases from J, with 22 bases between. The germline gives CDR1 MNHNS, CDR2 SASEGT. CDR3 in amino acids: CASPKGYRGRPYNEQFF. The CDR3, as DNA: TGTGCCAGCCCAAAAGGTTATCGGGGGCGACCCTACAATGAGCAGTTCTTC.

This clonotype was seen repeatedly, ten times or more. The genes are TRBV11-2 and TRBJ2-7; D unclear. The V end was cut by 5 bases, the J end by 2 bases, with 10 bases between. This CDR3 has 13 amino acids. Per germline, CDR1 SGHAT and CDR2 FQNNGV. The CDR3 nucleotides are TGTGCCAGCAGCCGTACGGCCCCCTACGAGCAGTACTTC. Its protein is CASSRTAPYEQYF.

CDR3 in amino acids: CASSALDTEAFF. DNA of the CDR3: TGTGCCAGCAGTGCACTGGACACTGAAGCTTTCTTT. The chain employs TRBV6-1 and TRBJ1-1; D remains ambiguous. CDR3 length equals 12 residues. Trimming pared 4 bases from V and 3 bases from J, leaving 6 bases between. The germline CDR1 and CDR2 sequences are MNHNS and SASEGT.

This clonotype showed up many times. The CDR3 spells CSVPAVGGRGQPQHF. CDR3 bases: TGCAGTGTTCCTGCCGTTGGGGGGCGAGGGCAGCCCCAGCATTTT. This sequence joins TRBV20-1 and TRBJ1-5; TRBD1 might be the D (6 bases). Trimming took off 7 bases at V and 7 bases at J, with 23 bases between the two ends. From germline, CDR1 is DFQATT and CDR2 SNEGSKA (reference sequence). This CDR3 is built from 15 residues.